The clone carrying this T cell receptor beta chain was recorded at least ten times. Its target is not known. The data originate from a study of human T cells and chemical hapten exposure. The V and J ends lost 0 bases and 10 bases, in that order; junction bases with no gene match: 3. Germline-derived CDR1 and CDR2 are DFQATT and SNEGSKA (reference sequence). The CDR3 covers 12 residues. Regarding the study as a whole: Sensitizing to DPC left TCRs with a frequency above 1 in 1000 unaltered. Healthy individuals' immune responses may differ from those of donors, who had alopecia.

Unique molecular identifiers were attached to individual cDNA molecules within the library. TCRdb re-derived calls from the RACE reads in MiXCR, one entry per CDR3 protein. The data contain some 400,000 distinct CDR3 sequences, 4% to 5.5% of them singletons. Time point in this sample: patch test 1, 2 weeks after DPC sensitization. Treatment indicated: therapeutic diphenylcyclopropenone sensitization with weekly scalp DPC. This rearrangement joins TRBV20-1 to TRBJ2-1; 7 bases match TRBD2. Here the sequenced sample was whole blood, taken in connection with sensitization to the hapten diphenylcyclopropenone (DPC). This clonotype was obtained from a woman between 50 and 59 years old with alopecia areata. Some clones in this sample may be carry-over from other donors' samples. As DNA, the CDR3 is TGCAGTGCTAGAGACCCTAGCGGCGAGCAGTTCTTC. Encoded protein: CSARDPSGEQFF.